Sequencing of this T cell receptor (beta chain) was carried out in a study of T cells of healthy individuals (dated by TCRdb to 2016 to 2019). The receptor library was made with 5' RACE. The instrument given in TCRdb is Illumina MiSeq. In-frame beta chains were kept once TCRdb had trimmed the public reads at Q25 with fastp and called clones with MiXCR. Under each unique CDR3 protein, matching rows form one entry showing the most common genes and DNA. This sample lists approximately 89,000 distinct CDR3 sequences; 5% were detected once. About 7.5% of the sample is taken by the ten largest. Trimming takes 0 bases from V and 3 bases from J, and the germline ends sit 6 bases apart. For CDR1 and CDR2, the germline V gene lists MNHEY and SVGEGT. From the cysteine through the phenylalanine, the CDR3 covers 14 amino acids. The CDR3 DNA has 42 bases and is translated from base 1. This clonotype has ten or more counts. The clone's antigen remains unknown. One base away there is no much larger clone; base qualities are not given.

This receptor was taken from a female donor in good health. The chain uses TRBV6-2 or TRBV6-3 and TRBJ1-5, with the D gene uncertain. In nucleotides, the sequence is TGTGCCAGCAGTTACTCGACTTCCAATCAGCCCCAGCATTTT. It translates as CASSYSTSNQPQHF.